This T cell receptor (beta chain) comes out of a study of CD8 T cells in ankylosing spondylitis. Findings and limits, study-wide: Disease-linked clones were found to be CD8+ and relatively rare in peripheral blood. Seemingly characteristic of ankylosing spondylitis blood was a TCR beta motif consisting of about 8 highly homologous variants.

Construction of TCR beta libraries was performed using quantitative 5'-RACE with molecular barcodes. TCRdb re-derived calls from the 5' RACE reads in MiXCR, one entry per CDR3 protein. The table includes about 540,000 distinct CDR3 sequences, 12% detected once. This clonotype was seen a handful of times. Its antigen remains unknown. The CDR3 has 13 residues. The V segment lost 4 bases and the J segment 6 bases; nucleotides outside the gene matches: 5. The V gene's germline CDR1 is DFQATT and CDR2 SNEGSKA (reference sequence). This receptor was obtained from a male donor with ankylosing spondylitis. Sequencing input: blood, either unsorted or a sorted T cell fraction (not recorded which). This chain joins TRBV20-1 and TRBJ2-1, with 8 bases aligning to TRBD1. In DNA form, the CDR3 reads TGCAGTGCTACCATCGGGACAGGCAATGAGCAGTTCTTC. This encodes CSATIGTGNEQFF.